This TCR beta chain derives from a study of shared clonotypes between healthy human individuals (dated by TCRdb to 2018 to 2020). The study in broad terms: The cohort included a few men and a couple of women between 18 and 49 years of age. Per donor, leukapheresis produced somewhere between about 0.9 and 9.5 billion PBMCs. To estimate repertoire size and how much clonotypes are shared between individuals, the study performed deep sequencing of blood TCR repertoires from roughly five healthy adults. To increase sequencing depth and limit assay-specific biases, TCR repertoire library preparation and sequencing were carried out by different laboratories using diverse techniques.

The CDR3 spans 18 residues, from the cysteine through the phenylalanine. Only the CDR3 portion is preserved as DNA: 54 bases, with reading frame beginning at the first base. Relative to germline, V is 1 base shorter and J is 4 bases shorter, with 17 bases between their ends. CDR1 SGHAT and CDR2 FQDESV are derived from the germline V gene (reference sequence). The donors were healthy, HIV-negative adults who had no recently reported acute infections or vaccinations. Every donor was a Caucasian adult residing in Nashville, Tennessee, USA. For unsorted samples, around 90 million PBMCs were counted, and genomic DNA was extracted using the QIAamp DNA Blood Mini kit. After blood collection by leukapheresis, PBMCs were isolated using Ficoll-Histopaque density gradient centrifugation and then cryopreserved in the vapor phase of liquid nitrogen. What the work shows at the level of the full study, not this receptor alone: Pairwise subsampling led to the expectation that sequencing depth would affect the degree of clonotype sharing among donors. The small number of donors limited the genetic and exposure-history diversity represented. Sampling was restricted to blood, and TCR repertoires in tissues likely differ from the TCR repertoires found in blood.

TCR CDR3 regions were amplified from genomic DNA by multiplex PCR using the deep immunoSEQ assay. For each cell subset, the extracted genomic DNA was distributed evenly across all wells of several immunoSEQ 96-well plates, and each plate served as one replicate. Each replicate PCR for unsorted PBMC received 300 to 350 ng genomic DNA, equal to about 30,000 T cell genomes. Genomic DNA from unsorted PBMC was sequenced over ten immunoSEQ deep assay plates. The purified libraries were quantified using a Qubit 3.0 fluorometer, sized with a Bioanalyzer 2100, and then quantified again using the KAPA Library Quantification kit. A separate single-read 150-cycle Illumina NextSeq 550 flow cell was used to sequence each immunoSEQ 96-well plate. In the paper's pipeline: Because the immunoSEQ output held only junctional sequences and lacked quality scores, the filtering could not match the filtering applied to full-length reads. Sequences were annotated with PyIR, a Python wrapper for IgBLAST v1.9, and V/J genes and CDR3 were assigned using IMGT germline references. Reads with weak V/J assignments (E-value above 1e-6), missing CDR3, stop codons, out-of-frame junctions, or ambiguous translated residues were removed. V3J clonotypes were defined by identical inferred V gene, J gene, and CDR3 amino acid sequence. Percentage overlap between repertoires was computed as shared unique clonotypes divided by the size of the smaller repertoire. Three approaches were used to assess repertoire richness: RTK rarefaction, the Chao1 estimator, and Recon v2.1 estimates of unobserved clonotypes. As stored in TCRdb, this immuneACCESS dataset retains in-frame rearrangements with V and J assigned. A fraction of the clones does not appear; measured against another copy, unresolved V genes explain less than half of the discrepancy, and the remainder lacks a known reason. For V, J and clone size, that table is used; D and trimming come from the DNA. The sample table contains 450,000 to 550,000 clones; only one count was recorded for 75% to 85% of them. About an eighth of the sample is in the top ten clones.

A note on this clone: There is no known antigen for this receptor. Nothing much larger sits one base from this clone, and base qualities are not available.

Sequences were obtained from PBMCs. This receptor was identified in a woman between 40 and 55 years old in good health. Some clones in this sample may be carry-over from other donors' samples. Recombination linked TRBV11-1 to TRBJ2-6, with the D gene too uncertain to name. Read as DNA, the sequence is TGTGCCAGCAGCTTAGGTTCGCCGCGAAGAATCGGGGCCAACGTCCTGACTTTC. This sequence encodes CASSLGSPRRIGANVLTF.